Below, 29 T cell receptor beta chains from the same sample are listed, as sequenced in a study of Graves' ophthalmopathy and Graves' hyperthyroidism. TCR beta CDR3 regions were amplified from RNA transcripts. HTBI-primed first-round RT-PCR preceded second-round multiplex PCR. TCRdb re-called the multiplex PCR reads through MiXCR, storing one row per CDR3 protein. The repertoire holds over 450,000 distinct CDR3 sequences, around 14% seen once, with approximately 9.8% in the top ten. The sequenced sample consisted of blood. These receptors all come from a woman younger than 45 with Graves' ophthalmopathy.

This clonotype was recorded a few times. The chain is built from TRBV3-1 and TRBJ1-3; 7 bases line up with TRBD1. Germline V gene data show CDR1 as LGHDT and CDR2 as YNNKEL (reference sequence). The CDR3 runs to 13 residues. Trimming removed 4 bases from V and 9 bases from J; junction bases left unmatched: 6. Here the CDR3 reads CASSLGTVGTIYF. The CDR3 nucleotides are TGTGCCAGCAGCCTCGGGACAGTGGGCACCATATATTTT.

In its sample, this clonotype was seen a few times. The V call is TRBV4-1, the J call TRBJ1-3; no definite D call. V shed 4 bases and J shed 4 bases, with 14 bases lying between them. Germline V gene data show CDR1 as MGHRA and CDR2 as YSYEKL. The CDR3 runs to 15 residues. CDR3 bases: TGCGCCAGCAGCCCCCACGGAGGGCCCGGAAACACCATATATTTT. It specifies CASSPHGGPGNTIYF.

The chain joins TRBV13 to TRBJ2-2; no clear D. The V gene's germline CDR1 is PRHDT and CDR2 FYEKMQ (reference sequence). V lost 3 bases, J lost 7 bases, and 9 bases lay in between. This CDR3 has 13 amino acids. CDR3 sequence: CASSFDFGGELFF. The CDR3 nucleotides read TGTGCCAGCAGCTTTGATTTCGGCGGGGAGCTGTTTTTT.

This clonotype has a count of ten or more. The chain links TRBV30 to TRBJ1-2; perhaps TRBD1 as D (6 bases). This CDR3 comprises 14 residues. Trimming pared 2 bases from V and 2 bases from J, leaving 12 bases between. CDR1 is GTSNPN, CDR2 SVGIG, per germline (reference sequence). This chain's CDR3 is CAWSNGGGNYGYTF. For the CDR3, the DNA is TGTGCCTGGAGTAATGGGGGGGGCAACTATGGCTACACCTTC. Complete variable domain (other parts from reference TRBV30 and TRBJ1-2): SQTIHQWPATLVQPVGSPLSLECTVEGTSNPNLYWYRQAAGRGLQLLFYSVGIGQISSEVPQNLSASRPQDRQFILSSKKLLLSDSGFYLCAWSNGGGNYGYTFGSGTRLTVV.

This clonotype came up many times. V usage is TRBV12-3 or TRBV12-4 and J usage is TRBJ2-5; D gene uncertain. V shed 7 bases and J shed 1 base, with 13 bases lying between them. The length of the CDR3 is 14 residues. The CDR3 is CASNEPVSQETQYF. CDR3 nucleotide sequence: TGTGCCAGCAACGAACCGGTCAGCCAAGAGACCCAGTACTTC.

This chain connects TRBV6-5 to TRBJ1-3; 7 bases line up with TRBD1. J gave up 0 bases and V 10 bases, and 18 bases lay outside the gene matches. CDR3 length: 18 residues. Germline assignment: CDR1 MNHEY and CDR2 SVGAGI. Here the CDR3 reads CATFGPTGESFSGNTIYF. The CDR3 bases are TGTGCCACCTTTGGCCCTACAGGGGAATCCTTCTCTGGAAACACCATATATTTT.

This clonotype was counted many times. For the CDR3, the DNA is TGTGCCAGCAGTTTAGGCGCAGGGTTCGGAGCTTTCTTT. Its translation is CASSLGAGFGAFF. The V and J genes are TRBV12-3 or TRBV12-4 and TRBJ1-1; a weak D match, TRBD1 (5 bases). The CDR3 length is 13 residues. V was trimmed by 1 base and J by 10 bases, leaving 13 bases between them.

This clonotype was recorded at least ten times. The chain joins TRBV12-3 or TRBV12-4 to TRBJ1-5, with D unclear. The V end lost 2 bases, the J end lost 11 bases, and 13 bases lay between the germline ends. The CDR3 is made up of 13 amino acids. The CDR3 loop reads CASSLKILGTQHF. In DNA form, the CDR3 reads TGTGCCAGCAGTTTAAAGATTCTTGGGACCCAGCATTTT.

This clonotype was seen ten or more times. This chain joins TRBV28 and TRBJ1-5, with D maybe TRBD1 (5 bases). This CDR3 has 16 amino acids. The V gene lost 8 bases and the J gene lost 0 bases, with 17 bases spanning the gap. Germline CDR1 is MDHEN and CDR2 is SYDVKM. The CDR3 protein is CASEVVGVNSNQPQHF. DNA for the CDR3: TGTGCCAGCGAGGTCGTAGGGGTAAATAGCAATCAGCCCCAGCATTTT.

A word on this clonotype: A clone one base away is much larger, so this may be a read error. The conserved closing phenylalanine or tryptophan is absent in this CDR3, likely reflecting a read error. The chain is built from TRBV7-9 and TRBJ1-2, with 9 bases that match TRBD1. Per germline, CDR1 SEHNR and CDR2 FQNEAQ (reference sequence). V shed 5 bases and J 6 bases; nucleotides not matched to a gene: 4. This CDR3 has 13 amino acids. Written as DNA, the CDR3 is TGTGCCAGCAGCCCGACAGGGGGTCATGGCTACACCTAC. This encodes CASSPTGGHGYTY.

The chain recombines TRBV13 with TRBJ2-7, with TRBD2 matching 8 bases. The CDR3 has 13 amino acids. Germline V gene lookup returns CDR1 PRHDT and CDR2 FYEKMQ (reference sequence). The trim removed 7 bases at V and 6 bases at J, leaving 8 bases unmatched. The chain's CDR3 is CASNTKAGGEQYF. CDR3 nucleotides: TGTGCCAGCAACACTAAGGCGGGGGGCGAGCAGTACTTC.

This clonotype was seen many times. The chain couples TRBV29-1 to TRBJ1-1; D is unresolved. Germline loops: CDR1 SQVTM, CDR2 ANQGSEA. CDR3 length equals 13 residues. V was shortened by 4 bases and J by 6 bases, with 15 bases between the two germline ends. CDR3 region: CSVVPAIVPEAFF. CDR3 nucleotides: TGCAGCGTTGTTCCAGCCATAGTACCTGAAGCTTTCTTT.

This clonotype was found many times. This chain joins TRBV30 and TRBJ1-2; 9 bases agree with TRBD1. This CDR3 contains 13 residues. The trim removed 0 bases at V and 8 bases at J, leaving 4 bases unmatched. The germline V gene has CDR1 GTSNPN and CDR2 SVGIG (reference sequence). CDR3 sequence: CAWSVDRGSGYTF. DNA of the CDR3: TGTGCCTGGAGTGTGGACAGGGGTTCCGGCTACACCTTC.

This clonotype occurred many times. V usage is TRBV6-5 and J usage is TRBJ2-7; 9 bases are shared with TRBD1. The CDR3 has 13 amino acids. V trimming: 7 bases; J trimming: 3 bases; junction bases outside the gene matches: 4. From germline, CDR1 is MNHEY and CDR2 SVGAGI. In DNA form, the CDR3 reads TGTGCCAGCATTACGACAGGGGGCTACGAGCAGTACTTC. The encoded protein is CASITTGGYEQYF.

This clonotype was detected ten times or more. The V call is TRBV19, the J call TRBJ2-1; 10 nucleotides match TRBD2. J lost 2 bases, V lost 6 bases, and 10 bases had no gene match. The CDR3 runs to 17 residues. Per germline, CDR1 LNHDA and CDR2 SQIVND (reference sequence). CDR3 residues: CASSLTLAGGTYNEQFF. DNA for the CDR3: TGTGCCAGTAGCCTAACGTTAGCGGGGGGTACCTACAATGAGCAGTTCTTC.

This clonotype has only a few counts. V and J are TRBV20-1 and TRBJ2-7; 10 nucleotides align to TRBD1. The CDR3 consists of 18 residues. In germline, CDR1 is DFQATT, CDR2 SNEGSKA (reference sequence). The J segment lost 1 base and the V segment lost 6 bases, leaving 18 bases of the junction unmatched. CDR3 nucleotide sequence: TGCAGTGCCCCGAGTTTTGGAAGGACAGGGGGAAAATCCTACGAGCAGTACTTC. Residues: CSAPSFGRTGGKSYEQYF.

The rearrangement joins TRBV28 to TRBJ1-1, with D maybe TRBD1 (6 bases). Trimming removed 2 bases at V and 10 bases at J, with 14 bases between. This CDR3 spans 13 amino acids. From germline, CDR1 is MDHEN and CDR2 SYDVKM. The CDR3 loop reads CASSLIRGVGAFF. In nucleotides, the CDR3 is TGTGCCAGCAGTTTAATAAGGGGGGTTGGAGCTTTCTTT.

The gene calls are TRBV28 and TRBJ1-6, with 7 nucleotides matching TRBD1. CDR1 and CDR2 (germline): MDHEN, SYDVKM. The CDR3 is 15 residues long. The V gene end was trimmed by 6 bases and the J gene end by 9 bases; junction bases not matched to a gene: 11. The CDR3 loop reads CASRTYRGEISPLHF. DNA of the CDR3: TGTGCCAGCAGAACATACAGGGGCGAGATTTCACCCCTCCACTTT.

This rearrangement joins TRBV7-9 to TRBJ1-5, with D unresolved. The CDR3 covers 15 residues. Germline CDR1 and CDR2: SEHNR and FQNEAQ (reference sequence). Between the trimmed V and J ends, which lost 5 bases and 4 bases, there was a span of 15 bases. In nucleotides, the CDR3 is TGTGCCAGCAGCCCGGGAGGAGGGCTTAATCAGCCCCAGCATTTT. As protein: CASSPGGGLNQPQHF.

This clonotype was picked up a small number of times. This may arise from a read error, as a much more abundant clone is one base away. The rearrangement uses TRBV5-1 and TRBJ1-1; D is possibly TRBD1 (5 bases). V was shortened by 1 base and J by 9 bases, with 19 bases between the two germline ends. The germline CDR1 and CDR2 sequences are SGHRS and YFSETQ. The CDR3 is 15 amino acids. CDR3 sequence (DNA): TGCGCCAGCAGCTTGTTGGGATCAGAAGGGGCTAAAGCTTTCTTT. Translation gives CASSLLGSEGAKAFF. The whole variable domain, filled in from reference TRBV5-1 and TRBJ1-1, reads KAGVTQTPRYLIKTRGQQVTLSCSPISGHRSVSWYQQTPGQGLQFLFEYFSETQRNKGNFPGRFSGRQFSNSRSEMNVSTLELGDSALYLCASSLLGSEGAKAFFGQGTRLTVV.

There are many counts of this clonotype. The chain uses TRBV6-5 and TRBJ1-2; perhaps TRBD1 as D (5 bases). This CDR3 region has 15 residues. Trimming left V 3 bases short and J 8 bases short, with 19 bases between. CDR1 and CDR2 (germline): MNHEY, SVGAGI. CDR3 DNA: TGTGCCAGCAGTTATTCCGCCAGGGTAATTCAAGGCTACACCTTC. It encodes CASSYSARVIQGYTF.

The rearrangement links TRBV7-3 to TRBJ2-2; D perhaps matches TRBD2 (7 bases). Per the germline V gene, CDR1 is SGHTA and CDR2 is FQGTGA. Trimming stripped 6 bases from V and 3 bases from J, with 14 bases between. This CDR3 is built from 15 residues. This CDR3 is CASRNAGADTGELFF. CDR3 nucleotide sequence: TGTGCCAGCAGGAACGCGGGGGCCGACACCGGGGAGCTGTTTTTT.

This clonotype was detected many times. The rearrangement uses TRBV28 and TRBJ1-1; D gene uncertain. The CDR3 is 14 amino acids. V shed 2 bases and J shed 4 bases, with 11 bases lying between them. CDR1 and CDR2 from the germline V gene are MDHEN and SYDVKM. CDR3 region: CASSLSPGITEAFF. DNA for the CDR3: TGTGCCAGCAGTTTAAGCCCGGGAATCACTGAAGCTTTCTTT.

This clonotype was counted ten times or more. This chain joins TRBV15 and TRBJ2-5, with D unresolved. The CDR3 totals 13 residues. Germline V CDR1 and CDR2: LNHNV, YYDKDF (reference sequence). V lost 2 bases and J 4 bases, leaving 8 bases between the germline ends. The CDR3 region is CATSRIAGETQYF. CDR3 bases: TGTGCCACCAGCAGAATAGCCGGAGAGACCCAGTACTTC.

The table lists this clonotype with many counts. The rearrangement links TRBV7-9 to TRBJ2-5; a possible D gene is TRBD1 (6 bases). CDR1 and CDR2 (germline): SEHNR, FQNEAQ (reference sequence). The CDR3 spans 13 residues. V was shortened by 5 bases and J by 4 bases, with 11 bases between the two germline ends. The CDR3 loop reads CASSPGTIETQYF. For the CDR3, the DNA is TGTGCCAGCAGCCCCGGGACAATAGAGACCCAGTACTTC.

This clonotype was recorded many times. This chain uses TRBV12-3 or TRBV12-4 with TRBJ1-1; D is uncertain. The CDR3 sequence is 13 residues long. The ends were cut back, 5 bases at V and 4 bases at J, with 11 bases in the middle. CDR3 residues: CASSRSPGTEAFF. The CDR3 coding sequence is TGTGCCAGCAGTCGAAGCCCGGGCACTGAAGCTTTCTTT.

This clonotype came up many times. The chain carries TRBV28 and TRBJ2-7; unclear D gene. CDR1 MDHEN and CDR2 SYDVKM come from the germline V gene. This CDR3 region has 14 residues. The V gene lost 5 bases and the J gene lost 5 bases, with 16 bases spanning the gap. CDR3 DNA: TGTGCCAGCAGTCCGCCGTCCCCGGGCAACGAGCAGTACTTC. Its protein is CASSPPSPGNEQYF.

There are many counts of this clonotype. This chain links TRBV6-1 with TRBJ2-4; D is ambiguous. Germline V gene data show CDR1 as MNHNS and CDR2 as SASEGT. The ends were cut back, 3 bases at V and 0 bases at J, with 12 bases in the middle. The CDR3 extends over 16 amino acids. CDR3 in amino acids: CASSEFRAIAKNIQYF. CDR3 DNA: TGTGCCAGCAGTGAGTTTAGGGCAATAGCCAAAAACATTCAGTACTTC.

In its sample, this clonotype was seen a few times. This CDR3 reads CAWSGDRVGHGYTF. The DNA for the CDR3 is TGTGCCTGGAGCGGGGACAGGGTAGGTCATGGCTACACCTTC. The chain combines TRBV30 with TRBJ1-2, with TRBD1 matching 9 bases. With 3 bases clipped from V and 6 bases from J, the junction kept 8 bases outside the gene matches. The CDR3 covers 14 residues. Looked up from germline, CDR1 is GTSNPN and CDR2 is SVGIG (reference sequence). The full variable domain, rest sourced from reference TRBV30 and TRBJ1-2, is SQTIHQWPATLVQPVGSPLSLECTVEGTSNPNLYWYRQAAGRGLQLLFYSVGIGQISSEVPQNLSASRPQDRQFILSSKKLLLSDSGFYLCAWSGDRVGHGYTFGSGTRLTVV.